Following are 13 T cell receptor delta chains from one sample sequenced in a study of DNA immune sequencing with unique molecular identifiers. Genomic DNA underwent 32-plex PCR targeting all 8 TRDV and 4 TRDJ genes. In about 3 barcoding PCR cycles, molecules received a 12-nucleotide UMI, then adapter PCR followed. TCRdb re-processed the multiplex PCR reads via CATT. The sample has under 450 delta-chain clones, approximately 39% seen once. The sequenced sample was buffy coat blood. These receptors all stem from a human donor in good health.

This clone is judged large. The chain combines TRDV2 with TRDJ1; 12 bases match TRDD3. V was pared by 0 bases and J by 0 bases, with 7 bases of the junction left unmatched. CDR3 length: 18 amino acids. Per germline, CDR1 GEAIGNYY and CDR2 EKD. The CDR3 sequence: CACDTLLGDTPYTDKLIF. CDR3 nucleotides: TGTGCCTGTGACACCCTACTGGGGGATACACCCTACACCGATAAACTCATCTTT.

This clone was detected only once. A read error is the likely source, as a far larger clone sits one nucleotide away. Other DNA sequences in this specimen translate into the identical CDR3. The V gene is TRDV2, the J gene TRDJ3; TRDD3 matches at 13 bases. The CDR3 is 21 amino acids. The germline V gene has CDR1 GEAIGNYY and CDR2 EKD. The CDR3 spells CACDSVLGDTSGSWDTRQMFF. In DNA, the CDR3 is TGTGCCTGTGACAGCGTACTGGGGGATACGTCCGGCTCCTGGGACACGCGACAGATGTTTTTC.

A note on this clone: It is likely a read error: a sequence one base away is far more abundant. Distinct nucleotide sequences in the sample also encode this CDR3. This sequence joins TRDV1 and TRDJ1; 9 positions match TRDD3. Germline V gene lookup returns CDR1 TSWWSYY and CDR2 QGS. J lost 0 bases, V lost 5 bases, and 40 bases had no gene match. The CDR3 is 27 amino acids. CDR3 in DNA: TGTGCTCTTGGGCCCTTCCCGGCTTTCCTACCCTTCTATACTGCGGGGGGATACTCCAAGTACACCGATAAACTCATCTTT. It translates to CALGPFPAFLPFYTAGGYSKYTDKLIF.

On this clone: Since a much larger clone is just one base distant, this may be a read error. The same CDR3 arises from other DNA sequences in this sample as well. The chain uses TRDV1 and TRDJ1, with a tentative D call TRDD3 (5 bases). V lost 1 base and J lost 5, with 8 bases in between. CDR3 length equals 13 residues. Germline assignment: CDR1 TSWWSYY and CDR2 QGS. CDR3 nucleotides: TGTGCTCTTGGGGAACGGCTGGGTGATAAACTCATCTTT. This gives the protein CALGERLGDKLIF.

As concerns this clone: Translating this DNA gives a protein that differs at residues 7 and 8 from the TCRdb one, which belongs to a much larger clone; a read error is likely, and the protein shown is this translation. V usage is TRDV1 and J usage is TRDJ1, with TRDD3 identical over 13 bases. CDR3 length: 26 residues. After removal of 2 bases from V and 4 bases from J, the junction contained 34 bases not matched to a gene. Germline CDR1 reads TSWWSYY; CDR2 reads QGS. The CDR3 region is CALGESSLYHPPHWGIRGIPLDKLIF. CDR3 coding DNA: TGTGCTCTTGGGGAATCGTCCCTCTACCACCCCCCTCACTGGGGGATACGCGGCATACCTCTCGATAAACTCATCTTT.

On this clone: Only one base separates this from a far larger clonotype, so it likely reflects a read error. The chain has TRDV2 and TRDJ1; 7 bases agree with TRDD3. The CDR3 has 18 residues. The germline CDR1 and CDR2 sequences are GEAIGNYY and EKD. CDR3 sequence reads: CACDPVLGTLPYTGKLIF. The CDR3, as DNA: TGTGCCTGTGACCCGGTACTGGGGACTCTTCCCTACACCGGTAAACTCATCTTT.

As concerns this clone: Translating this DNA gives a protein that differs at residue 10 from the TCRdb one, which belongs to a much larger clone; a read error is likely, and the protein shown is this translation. This CDR3 is CALGESAPYNPPHWGIRGIPLDKLIF. CDR3 DNA: TGTGCTCTTGGGGAATCGGCCCCCTACAACCCCCCTCACTGGGGGATACGCGGCATACCTCTCGATAAACTCATCTTT. V gene TRDV1 combines with J gene TRDJ1; 13 nucleotides align to TRDD3. The CDR3 totals 26 residues. The germline gives CDR1 TSWWSYY, CDR2 QGS. The junction had 34 bases not matched to a gene; V was cut back by 2 bases and J by 4 bases.

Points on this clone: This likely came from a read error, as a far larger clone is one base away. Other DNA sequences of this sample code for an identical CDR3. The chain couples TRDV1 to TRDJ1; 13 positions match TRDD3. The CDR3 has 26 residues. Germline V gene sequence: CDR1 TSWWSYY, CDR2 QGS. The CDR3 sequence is CALGESAPYHPPHWGIRGIPLDKLIF. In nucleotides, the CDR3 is TGTGCTCTCGGGGAATCGGCCCCCTACCACCCCCCTCACTGGGGGATACGCGGCATACCTCTCGATAAACTCATCTTT.

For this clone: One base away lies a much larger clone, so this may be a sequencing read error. Here the CDR3 reads CARDTPGTGGASSWDTRQMFF. The CDR3 nucleotides read TGTGCCCGTGACACCCCTGGTACTGGGGGGGCGAGCTCCTGGGACACCCGACAGATGTTTTTC. This sequence joins TRDV2 and TRDJ3; 8 bases match TRDD3. Germline loops: CDR1 GEAIGNYY, CDR2 EKD. CDR3 length equals 21 residues.

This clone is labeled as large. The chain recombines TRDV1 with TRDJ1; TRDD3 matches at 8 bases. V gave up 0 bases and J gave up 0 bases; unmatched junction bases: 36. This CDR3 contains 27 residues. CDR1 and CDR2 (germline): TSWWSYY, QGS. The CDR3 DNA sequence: TGTGCTCTTGGGGAACTAAGGCCCCGTCCATCTTCCTCCCTTCTACTGGGGGCCGTCTTGTACACCGATAAACTCATCTTT. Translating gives CALGELRPRPSSSLLLGAVLYTDKLIF.

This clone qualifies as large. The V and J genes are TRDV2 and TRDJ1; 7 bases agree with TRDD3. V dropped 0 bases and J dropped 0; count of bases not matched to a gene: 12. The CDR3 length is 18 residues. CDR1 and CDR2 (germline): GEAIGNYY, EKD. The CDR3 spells CACDTESLGAVYTDKLIF. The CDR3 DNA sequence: TGTGCCTGTGACACCGAGTCTCTGGGGGCCGTGTACACCGATAAACTCATCTTT.

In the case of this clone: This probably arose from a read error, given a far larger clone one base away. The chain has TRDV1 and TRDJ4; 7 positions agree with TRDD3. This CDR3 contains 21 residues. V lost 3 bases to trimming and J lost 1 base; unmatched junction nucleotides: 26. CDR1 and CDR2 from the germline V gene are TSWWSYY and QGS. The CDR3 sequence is CALGEARRSSLKYWGGRPLIF. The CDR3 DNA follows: TGTGCTCTTGGGGAGGCGAGGCGTTCTTCCCTAAAGTACTGGGGAGGCAGACCCCTGATCTTT.

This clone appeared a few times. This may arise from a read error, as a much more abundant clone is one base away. The CDR3 sequence is CACDTVDPGDTGLIF. CDR3 DNA sequence: TGTGCCTGTGACACCGTTGACCCGGGGGATACGGGACTCATCTTT. The chain joins TRDV2 to TRDJ1; 10 nucleotides line up with TRDD3. V gave up 0 bases and J gave up 10 bases; unmatched junction bases: 10. Per germline, CDR1 GEAIGNYY and CDR2 EKD. The length of the CDR3 is 15 residues.